This T cell receptor (beta chain) stems from a study of blood T cell repertoires in COVID-19 (dated by TCRdb to 2020 to 2021). Study-wide context: Samples covering the acute and convalescent phases of COVID-19 were provided by collaborators in the United States, Italy and Spain. The prospective study material was composed of cDNA or gDNA derived from T cells, B-cell-depleted T cells, or PBMCs. Subjects who had been exposed to COVID-19, were actively infected with it, or had recovered from it provided the deeply sampled blood TCRbeta repertoires that made up the dataset. A freely available public database, intended as a resource for researchers studying the immune response to SARS-CoV-2, is where the repertoires were released. The samples were drawn from two sources: the first 160 participants of the ongoing ImmuneRACE study, and 1,254 subjects contributed by 6 global collaborators. Sample metadata almost always included a de-identified subject ID, COVID-19 status, age in years and sex. Where available, HLA class I and class II types were obtained from metadata supplied by the sample provider rather than from assay-based typing. General findings and caveats noted by the study authors: How much clinical and demographic metadata was included differed by source and by participant, and the metadata was provided uncurated.

The CDR3 covers 13 residues, taking in both the cysteine and the phenylalanine. Here the CDR3 DNA is all that survives: 39 bases in frame from base 1. V is reduced by 3 bases and J by 4 bases, leaving a spacing of 9 bases between them. The germline V gene yields SGHTA for CDR1 and FQGNSA for CDR2. Concerning this clone itself: Its antigen specificity is not known. No much larger clone exists at a distance of one base, and base qualities are not known.

The immunoSEQ Assay, a bias-controlled multiplex PCR, was used to amplify TCRbeta CDR3 regions from genomic DNA. As for how the authors treated the data: Nucleated cell counts per sample were estimated from amplification of reference gene primers within the assay. Sequence reads were collapsed and filtered to measure the absolute abundance of every unique TCRbeta CDR3 rearrangement. For each sample, productive Simpson clonality was calculated as the square root of Simpson's diversity index across productive rearrangements. This is the immuneACCESS table as TCRdb keeps it, with only in-frame sequences that have V and J called. A part of the clones is gone; compared with another copy, unresolved V genes explain less than half, and the rest is unexplained. Clone size and V and J calls were adopted from that table, with D and trimming inferred from the DNA. Recorded for this sample are about 97,000 clones; 90% of them occurred a single time. Less than 2% of the sample is held by the ten biggest clonotypes.

Whole blood was collected in K2EDTA tubes by collaborating institutions according to the institutions' own protocols. For TCRbeta analysis, collaborator samples were shipped as frozen whole blood, as isolated PBMCs, or as DNA extracted from either sample type. Sequenced: peripheral blood. The sequence was obtained from a man in his sixties with acute or convalescent COVID-19. The V and J genes are TRBV7-2 and TRBJ1-2; the D gene assignment is ambiguous. The CDR3 reads CASSFTWSYGYTF. DNA sequence: TGTGCCAGCAGCTTCACATGGAGCTATGGCTACACCTTC.